This T cell receptor beta chain emerged from a study of cytomegalovirus exposure and HLA in healthy donors. Whole-study findings and limits: Later analysis identified a missense DCLRE1C variant that was linked to TCR beta V- and J-gene trimming.

The PCR had 60 Vbeta and 13 Jbeta primers. Only in-frame clones appear in the TCRdb table, and some are missing; sequencing was by immunoSEQ multiplex PCR. Among 99,000 or so clones listed, around 75% were seen once. Only a few counts were recorded for this clone. Its target is not known. Sequencing was carried out using PBMCs. The TCR originated in a man younger than 45 in good health and CMV-seronegative.

The CDR3 reads CASSLVDRVTEAFF. The CDR3 coding sequence is TGTGCCAGCAGCTTAGTTGACAGGGTCACTGAAGCTTTCTTT. The chain uses TRBV7-9 and TRBJ1-1; 7 nucleotides line up with TRBD1. Per the germline V gene, CDR1 is SEHNR and CDR2 is FQNEAQ (reference sequence). Trimming at V came to 1 base and at J to 4 bases, leaving 3 bases not matched to a gene. The CDR3 contains 14 residues.